This TCR beta chain was identified in a study of control samples from healthy donors and cancer patients. Data came from immunoSEQ multiplex PCR; TCRdb stores just in-frame clones and leaves some out. The top ten clones hold under 5% of a sample with roughly 170,000 clones, 80% to 90% of them seen once. Looked up from germline, CDR1 is SGDLS and CDR2 is YYNGEE. V dropped 3 bases and J dropped 2; count of bases not matched to a gene: 12. The CDR3 sequence is 18 residues long. This sequence was found in a woman in her twenties or thirties in good health. Source material: blood. The V call is TRBV9, the J call TRBJ2-5; 11 positions agree with TRBD2. The CDR3 DNA reads as TGTGCCAGCAGCGCCAGACTAGCGGGGCGAAACCTACAAGAGACCCAGTACTTC. Translating it yields CASSARLAGRNLQETQYF.